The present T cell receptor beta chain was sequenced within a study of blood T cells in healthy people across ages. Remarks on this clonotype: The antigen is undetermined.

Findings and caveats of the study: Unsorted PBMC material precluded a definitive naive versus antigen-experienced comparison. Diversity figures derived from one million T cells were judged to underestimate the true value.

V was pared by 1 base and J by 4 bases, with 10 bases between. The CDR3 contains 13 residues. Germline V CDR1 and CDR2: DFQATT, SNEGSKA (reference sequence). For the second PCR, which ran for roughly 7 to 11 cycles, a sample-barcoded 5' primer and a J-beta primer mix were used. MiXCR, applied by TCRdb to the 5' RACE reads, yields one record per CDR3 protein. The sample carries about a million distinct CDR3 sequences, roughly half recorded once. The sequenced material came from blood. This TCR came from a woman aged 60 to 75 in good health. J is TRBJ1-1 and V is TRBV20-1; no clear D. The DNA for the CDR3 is TGCAGTGCTAGAGGAGGGAAAATCACTGAAGCTTTCTTT. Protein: CSARGGKITEAFF.